This is a list of T cell receptor beta chains from one sample in a study of CD8+CD57+ T cells in acquired aplastic anemia. MiXCR, applied by TCRdb to the reads, yields one record per CDR3 protein. This sample carries under 200,000 distinct CDR3 sequences, 40% to 50% of them seen once, and the ten largest clones take more than 30%. The sample comprised sorted CD4+, CD8+, or CD8+CD57+ T cells (not recorded which) from PBMCs. These receptors were taken from a human donor with aplastic anemia. The CDR3 runs from the conserved cysteine through the conserved F or W. Fields, in order: V gene, D gene, clone size, J gene, CDR3 protein, CDR3 DNA. A D gene is named only where the DNA matches it firmly. Only some rows state a clone size, as once, few, many or a class for expanded clones.

V gene: TRBV12-3/TRBV12-4; D gene: -; clone size: many; J gene: TRBJ2-7; CDR3 protein: CASSSLTEYEQYF; CDR3 DNA: TGTGCCAGCAGTTCCTTGACAGAGTACGAGCAGTACTTC
V gene: TRBV12-3/TRBV12-4; D gene: -; clone size: few; J gene: TRBJ2-3; CDR3 protein: CASSLGQVSTDTQYF; CDR3 DNA: TGTGCCAGCAGTTTAGGGCAGGTCAGCACAGATACGCAGTATTTT
V gene: TRBV18; D gene: -; clone size: -; J gene: TRBJ2-1; CDR3 protein: CASSPTGARSSYNEQFF; CDR3 DNA: TGTGCCAGCTCCCCCACGGGCGCCCGGAGCTCCTACAATGAGCAGTTCTTC
V gene: TRBV30; D gene: -; clone size: -; J gene: TRBJ1-5; CDR3 protein: CAWGTVVNQPQHF; CDR3 DNA: TGTGCCTGGGGTACAGTGGTCAATCAGCCCCAGCATTTT
V gene: TRBV25-1; D gene: TRBD1; clone size: -; J gene: TRBJ2-7; CDR3 protein: CASSGPGQGAVEQYF; CDR3 DNA: TGTGCCAGCAGTGGACCCGGACAGGGGGCGGTCGAGCAGTACTTC
V gene: TRBV25-1; D gene: -; clone size: few; J gene: TRBJ2-6; CDR3 protein: CASSKTGGGTGANVLTF; CDR3 DNA: TGTGCCAGCAGTAAGACGGGGGGCGGTACTGGGGCCAACGTCCTGACTTTC
V gene: TRBV2; D gene: -; clone size: -; J gene: TRBJ2-2; CDR3 protein: CASSDGGELFF; CDR3 DNA: TGTGCCAGCAGTGACGGCGGGGAGCTGTTTTTT
V gene: TRBV15; D gene: -; clone size: few; J gene: TRBJ2-6; CDR3 protein: CATSRVTSGANVLTF; CDR3 DNA: TGTGCCACCAGCAGAGTTACATCTGGGGCCAACGTCCTGACTTTC
V gene: TRBV7-8; D gene: TRBD2; clone size: once; J gene: TRBJ2-7; CDR3 protein: CASSLVLAGAMIYEQYF; CDR3 DNA: TGTGCCAGCAGCTTAGTCCTAGCGGGGGCGATGATCTACGAGCAGTACTTC
V gene: TRBV27; D gene: -; clone size: many; J gene: TRBJ2-7; CDR3 protein: CASSTQTGYEQYF; CDR3 DNA: TGTGCCAGCAGTACACAGACAGGATACGAGCAGTACTTC
V gene: TRBV2; D gene: TRBD2; clone size: -; J gene: TRBJ2-5; CDR3 protein: CASSEVLAGGWVTQYF; CDR3 DNA: TGTGCCAGCAGTGAAGTCCTAGCGGGGGGGTGGGTGACCCAGTACTTC
V gene: TRBV10-3; D gene: TRBD1; clone size: many; J gene: TRBJ2-1; CDR3 protein: CAISESGQGEQFF; CDR3 DNA: TGTGCCATCAGTGAGTCGGGACAGGGGGAGCAGTTCTTC
V gene: TRBV3-1; D gene: TRBD2; clone size: many; J gene: TRBJ2-7; CDR3 protein: CASSHTSGGSYEQYF; CDR3 DNA: TGTGCCAGCAGCCATACTAGCGGTGGCTCCTACGAGCAGTACTTC
V gene: TRBV19; D gene: -; clone size: -; J gene: TRBJ1-1; CDR3 protein: CSSSIYGEMNTEAFF; CDR3 DNA: TGTTCCAGTAGTATATATGGCGAGATGAACACTGAAGCTTTCTTT
V gene: TRBV7-2; D gene: -; clone size: many; J gene: TRBJ2-3; CDR3 protein: CASSLVRPTDTQYF; CDR3 DNA: TGTGCCAGCAGCTTAGTGAGGCCTACAGATACGCAGTATTTT
V gene: TRBV19; D gene: -; clone size: many; J gene: TRBJ1-6; CDR3 protein: CASSIDHTLQGPPLHF; CDR3 DNA: TGTGCCAGTAGTATAGATCATACGTTACAGGGCCCACCCCTCCACTTT
V gene: TRBV9; D gene: -; clone size: -; J gene: TRBJ1-6; CDR3 protein: CASSVGGSYSPLHF; CDR3 DNA: TGTGCCAGCAGCGTGGGCGGATCCTATTCACCCCTCCACTTT
V gene: TRBV25-1; D gene: -; clone size: -; J gene: TRBJ1-3; CDR3 protein: CASSEYGDSGNTIYF; CDR3 DNA: TGTGCCAGCAGTGAATACGGGGACTCTGGAAACACCATATATTTT
V gene: TRBV18; D gene: TRBD1; clone size: -; J gene: TRBJ1-2; CDR3 protein: CASSPGTATNHGYTF; CDR3 DNA: TGTGCCAGCTCACCTGGGACAGCTACCAACCATGGCTACACCTTC
V gene: TRBV7-9; D gene: TRBD1; clone size: -; J gene: TRBJ1-1; CDR3 protein: CASSQGGLNTEAFF; CDR3 DNA: TGTGCCAGCAGCCAGGGGGGCCTGAACACTGAAGCTTTCTTT
V gene: TRBV5-1; D gene: TRBD1; clone size: -; J gene: TRBJ1-1; CDR3 protein: CASSLGTGKAFF; CDR3 DNA: TGCGCCAGCAGCTTGGGGACAGGGAAAGCTTTCTTT
V gene: TRBV14; D gene: TRBD2; clone size: many; J gene: TRBJ2-1; CDR3 protein: CASSQPSRSGTPSYNEQFF; CDR3 DNA: TGTGCCAGCAGCCAACCGTCACGAAGCGGGACCCCCTCCTACAATGAGCAGTTCTTC
V gene: TRBV7-6; D gene: TRBD1; clone size: -; J gene: TRBJ2-7; CDR3 protein: CASSWDREVAEQYF; CDR3 DNA: TGTGCCAGCAGCTGGGACAGGGAGGTCGCCGAGCAGTACTTC
V gene: TRBV15; D gene: -; clone size: few; J gene: TRBJ1-5; CDR3 protein: CATSRENKQPQHF; CDR3 DNA: TGTGCCACCAGCAGAGAGAACAAACAGCCCCAGCATTTT
V gene: TRBV7-2; D gene: -; clone size: -; J gene: TRBJ1-5; CDR3 protein: CASSSQVQEPQHF; CDR3 DNA: TGTGCCAGCAGCTCACAAGTGCAAGAGCCCCAGCATTTT
V gene: TRBV5-6; D gene: -; clone size: -; J gene: TRBJ2-1; CDR3 protein: CASGATSYNEQFF; CDR3 DNA: TGTGCCAGCGGAGCCACCTCCTACAATGAGCAGTTCTTC
V gene: TRBV2; D gene: -; clone size: few; J gene: TRBJ1-1; CDR3 protein: CASRAQGHGTEAFF; CDR3 DNA: TGTGCCAGCAGAGCCCAGGGTCATGGCACTGAAGCTTTCTTT
V gene: TRBV24-1; D gene: -; clone size: few; J gene: TRBJ2-3; CDR3 protein: CATSDPGVPTDTQYF; CDR3 DNA: TGTGCCACCAGTGATCCGGGGGTTCCCACAGATACGCAGTATTTT
V gene: TRBV19; D gene: TRBD2; clone size: many; J gene: TRBJ2-7; CDR3 protein: CASSAGLAYEQYF; CDR3 DNA: TGTGCCAGTAGTGCCGGACTAGCCTACGAGCAGTACTTC
V gene: TRBV20-1; D gene: -; clone size: -; J gene: TRBJ2-7; CDR3 protein: CSARGSSYEQYF; CDR3 DNA: TGCAGTGCTAGAGGATCTAGCTACGAGCAGTACTTC
V gene: TRBV6-5; D gene: -; clone size: many; J gene: TRBJ1-1; CDR3 protein: CASSYRGRNTEAFF; CDR3 DNA: TGTGCCAGCAGTTACAGGGGGAGGAACACTGAAGCTTTCTTT
V gene: TRBV5-1; D gene: -; clone size: many; J gene: TRBJ2-1; CDR3 protein: CASSPTIGSSYNEQFF; CDR3 DNA: TGCGCCAGCAGCCCCACTATCGGGAGCTCCTACAATGAGCAGTTCTTC
V gene: TRBV7-9; D gene: -; clone size: -; J gene: TRBJ1-4; CDR3 protein: CASSLGAGEKLFF; CDR3 DNA: TGTGCCAGCAGCTTAGGAGCAGGAGAAAAACTGTTTTTT
V gene: TRBV11-2; D gene: -; clone size: few; J gene: TRBJ1-1; CDR3 protein: CASSQYNLRYGTEAFF; CDR3 DNA: TGTGCCAGCAGCCAATACAATCTACGATACGGCACTGAAGCTTTCTTT
V gene: TRBV24-1; D gene: TRBD1; clone size: -; J gene: TRBJ1-5; CDR3 protein: CATSDAGTGGRNQPQHF; CDR3 DNA: TGTGCCACCAGTGATGCAGGGACAGGGGGACGCAATCAGCCCCAGCATTTT
V gene: TRBV15; D gene: -; clone size: -; J gene: TRBJ1-6; CDR3 protein: CATSRDLPLGTLNSPLHF; CDR3 DNA: TGTGCCACCAGCAGAGATCTCCCCTTGGGGACACTCAATTCACCCCTCCACTTT
V gene: TRBV6-1; D gene: -; clone size: many; J gene: TRBJ1-1; CDR3 protein: CASSDDNTEAFF; CDR3 DNA: TGTGCCAGCAGTGACGACAACACTGAAGCTTTCTTT
V gene: TRBV7-8; D gene: -; clone size: -; J gene: TRBJ2-7; CDR3 protein: CASSSGRHEQYF; CDR3 DNA: TGTGCCAGCAGCTCCGGGAGACACGAGCAGTACTTC
V gene: TRBV25-1; D gene: -; clone size: -; J gene: TRBJ2-7; CDR3 protein: CASRQTGSNYEQYF; CDR3 DNA: TGTGCCAGCAGGCAAACGGGATCCAACTACGAGCAGTACTTC
V gene: TRBV2; D gene: -; clone size: -; J gene: TRBJ2-3; CDR3 protein: CASSARAASTDTQYF; CDR3 DNA: TGTGCCAGCAGTGCACGGGCAGCGAGCACAGATACGCAGTATTTT
V gene: TRBV5-1; D gene: TRBD2; clone size: -; J gene: TRBJ2-7; CDR3 protein: CASSRSGRNDEQYF; CDR3 DNA: TGCGCCAGCAGCCGGAGCGGGAGGAACGACGAGCAGTACTTC
V gene: TRBV9; D gene: -; clone size: many; J gene: TRBJ1-2; CDR3 protein: CASSGPGQTYGYTF; CDR3 DNA: TGTGCCAGCAGCGGACCGGGGCAGACCTATGGCTACACCTTC
V gene: TRBV11-2; D gene: -; clone size: -; J gene: TRBJ1-2; CDR3 protein: CASSLDRGLEGYTF; CDR3 DNA: TGTGCCAGCAGCTTAGACCGGGGCCTTGAAGGCTACACCTTC
V gene: TRBV19; D gene: -; clone size: -; J gene: TRBJ2-1; CDR3 protein: CASSIGSPRGNEQFF; CDR3 DNA: TGTGCCAGTAGTATAGGGTCCCCCAGGGGCAATGAGCAGTTCTTC
V gene: TRBV19; D gene: -; clone size: few; J gene: TRBJ2-3; CDR3 protein: CATKNMASLPDTQYF; CDR3 DNA: TGTGCCACCAAAAACATGGCGAGTCTTCCAGATACGCAGTATTTT
V gene: TRBV29-1; D gene: -; clone size: few; J gene: TRBJ1-5; CDR3 protein: CSVGVNGNQPQHF; CDR3 DNA: TGCAGCGTTGGGGTTAATGGCAATCAGCCCCAGCATTTT
V gene: TRBV3-1; D gene: TRBD2; clone size: -; J gene: TRBJ2-3; CDR3 protein: CASSPSGLALSTDTQYF; CDR3 DNA: TGTGCCAGCAGCCCTTCGGGACTAGCGCTGAGCACAGATACGCAGTATTTT
V gene: TRBV20-1; D gene: TRBD1; clone size: -; J gene: TRBJ1-6; CDR3 protein: CRARPRQGYSPLHF; CDR3 DNA: TGCAGAGCTAGACCAAGACAGGGTTACTCACCCCTCCACTTT
V gene: TRBV20-1; D gene: TRBD1; clone size: many; J gene: TRBJ2-7; CDR3 protein: CSARAPGDRAYYEQYF; CDR3 DNA: TGCAGTGCTAGAGCCCCCGGGGACAGGGCCTACTACGAGCAGTACTTC
V gene: TRBV2; D gene: -; clone size: few; J gene: TRBJ2-5; CDR3 protein: CATAYSQETQYF; CDR3 DNA: TGTGCCACAGCGTACAGCCAAGAGACCCAGTACTTC
V gene: TRBV7-9; D gene: -; clone size: many; J gene: TRBJ1-2; CDR3 protein: CASSSPPDGYTF; CDR3 DNA: TGTGCCAGCAGCTCCCCCCCCGATGGCTACACCTTC
V gene: TRBV28; D gene: -; clone size: few; J gene: TRBJ2-7; CDR3 protein: CASSPTVVEEQYF; CDR3 DNA: TGTGCCAGCAGTCCGACCGTAGTGGAAGAGCAGTACTTC
V gene: TRBV30; D gene: TRBD1; clone size: -; J gene: TRBJ2-5; CDR3 protein: CVWSYTGGETQYF; CDR3 DNA: TGTGTCTGGAGTTATACAGGGGGAGAGACCCAGTACTTC